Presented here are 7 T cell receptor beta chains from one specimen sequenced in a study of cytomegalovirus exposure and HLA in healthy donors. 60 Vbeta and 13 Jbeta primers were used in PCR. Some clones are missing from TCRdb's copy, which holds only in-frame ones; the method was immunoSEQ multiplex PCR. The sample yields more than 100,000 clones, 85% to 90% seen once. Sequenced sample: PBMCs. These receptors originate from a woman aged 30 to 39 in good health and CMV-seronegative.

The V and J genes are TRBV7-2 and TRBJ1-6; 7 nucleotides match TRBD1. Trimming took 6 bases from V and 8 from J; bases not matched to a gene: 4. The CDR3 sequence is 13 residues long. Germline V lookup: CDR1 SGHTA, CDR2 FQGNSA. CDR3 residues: CASRPQGDSPLHF. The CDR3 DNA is TGTGCCAGCAGACCCCAGGGGGATTCACCCCTCCACTTT. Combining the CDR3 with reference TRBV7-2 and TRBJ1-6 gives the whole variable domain GAGVSQSPSNKVTEKGKDVELRCDPISGHTALYWYRQSLGQGLEFLIYFQGNSAPDKSGLPSDRFSAERTGGSVSTLTIQRTQQEDSAVYLCASRPQGDSPLHFGNGTRLTVT.

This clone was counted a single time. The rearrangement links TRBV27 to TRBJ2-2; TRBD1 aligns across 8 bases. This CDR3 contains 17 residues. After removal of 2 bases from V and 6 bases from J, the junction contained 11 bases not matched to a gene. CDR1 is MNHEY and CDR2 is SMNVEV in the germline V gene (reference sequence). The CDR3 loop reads CASSLLGQGGGAGELFF. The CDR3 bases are TGTGCCAGCAGTTTACTAGGACAGGGCGGCGGGGCCGGGGAGCTGTTTTTT.

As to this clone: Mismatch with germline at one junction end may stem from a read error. The CDR3: CASSYSEGPYEQYF. The CDR3 DNA follows: TGTGCCAGCAGTTACTCCGAGGGCCCCTACGAGCAGTACTTC. The chain uses TRBV6-4 and TRBJ2-7; D might be TRBD2 (5 bases). This CDR3 has 14 amino acids. Germline CDR1 and CDR2: MRHNA and SNTAGT.

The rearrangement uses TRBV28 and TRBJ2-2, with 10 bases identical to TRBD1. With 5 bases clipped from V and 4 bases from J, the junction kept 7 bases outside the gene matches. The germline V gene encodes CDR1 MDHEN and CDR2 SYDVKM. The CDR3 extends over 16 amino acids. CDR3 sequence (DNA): TGTGCCAGCAGTCCGGGACAGGGGAAGGGCACCGGGGAGCTGTTTTTT. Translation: CASSPGQGKGTGELFF.

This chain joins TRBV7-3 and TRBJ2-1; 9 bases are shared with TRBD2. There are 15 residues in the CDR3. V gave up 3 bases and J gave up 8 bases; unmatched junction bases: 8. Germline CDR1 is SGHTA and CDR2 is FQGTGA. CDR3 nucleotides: TGTGCCAGCAGCTTCTCAGGACTAGCGTCCTATGAGCAGTTCTTC. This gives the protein CASSFSGLASYEQFF.

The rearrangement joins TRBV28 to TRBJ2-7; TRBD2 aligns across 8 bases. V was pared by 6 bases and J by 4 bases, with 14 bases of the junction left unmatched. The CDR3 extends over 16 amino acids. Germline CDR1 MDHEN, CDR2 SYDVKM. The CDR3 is CASSLGLAGQSYEQYF. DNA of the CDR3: TGTGCCAGCAGCCTCGGGCTAGCGGGCCAATCGTACGAGCAGTACTTC.

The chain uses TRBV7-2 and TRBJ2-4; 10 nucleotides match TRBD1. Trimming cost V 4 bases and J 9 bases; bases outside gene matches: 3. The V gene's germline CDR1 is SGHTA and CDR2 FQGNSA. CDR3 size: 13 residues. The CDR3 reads CASSSDRGSIQYF. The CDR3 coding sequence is TGTGCCAGCAGCTCGGACAGGGGGTCCATTCAGTACTTC.